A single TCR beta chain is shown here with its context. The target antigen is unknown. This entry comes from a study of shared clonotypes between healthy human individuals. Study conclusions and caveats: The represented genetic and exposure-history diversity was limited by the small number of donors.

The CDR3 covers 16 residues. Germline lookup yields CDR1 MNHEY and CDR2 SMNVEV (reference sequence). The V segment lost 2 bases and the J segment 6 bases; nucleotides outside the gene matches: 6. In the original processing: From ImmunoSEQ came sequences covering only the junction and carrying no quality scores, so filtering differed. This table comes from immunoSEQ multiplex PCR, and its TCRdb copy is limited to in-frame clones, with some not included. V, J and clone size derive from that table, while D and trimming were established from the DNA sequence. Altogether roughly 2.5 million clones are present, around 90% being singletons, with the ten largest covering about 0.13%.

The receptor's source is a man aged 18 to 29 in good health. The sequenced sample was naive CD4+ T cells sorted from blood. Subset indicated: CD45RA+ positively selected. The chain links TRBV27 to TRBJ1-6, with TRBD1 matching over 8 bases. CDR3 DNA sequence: TGTGCCAGCAGTTTACAGGGGGCGCTTGGTAATTCACCCCTCCACTTT. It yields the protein CASSLQGALGNSPLHF.